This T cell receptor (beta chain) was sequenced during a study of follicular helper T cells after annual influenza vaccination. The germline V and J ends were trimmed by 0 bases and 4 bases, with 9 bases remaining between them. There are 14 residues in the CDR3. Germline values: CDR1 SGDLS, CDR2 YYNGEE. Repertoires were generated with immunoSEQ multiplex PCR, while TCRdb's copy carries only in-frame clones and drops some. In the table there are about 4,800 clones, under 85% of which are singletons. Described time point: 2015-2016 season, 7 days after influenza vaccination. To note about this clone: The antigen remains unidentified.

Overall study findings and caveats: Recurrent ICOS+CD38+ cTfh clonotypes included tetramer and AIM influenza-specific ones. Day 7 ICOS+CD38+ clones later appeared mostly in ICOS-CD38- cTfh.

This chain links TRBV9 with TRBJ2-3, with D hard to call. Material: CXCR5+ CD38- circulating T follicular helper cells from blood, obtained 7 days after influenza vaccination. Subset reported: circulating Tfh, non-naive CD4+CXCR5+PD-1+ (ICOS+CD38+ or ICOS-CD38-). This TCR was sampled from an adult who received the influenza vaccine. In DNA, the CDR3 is TGTGCCAGCAGCGTAGCCTCTCCCCCAGATACGCAGTATTTT. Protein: CASSVASPPDTQYF.